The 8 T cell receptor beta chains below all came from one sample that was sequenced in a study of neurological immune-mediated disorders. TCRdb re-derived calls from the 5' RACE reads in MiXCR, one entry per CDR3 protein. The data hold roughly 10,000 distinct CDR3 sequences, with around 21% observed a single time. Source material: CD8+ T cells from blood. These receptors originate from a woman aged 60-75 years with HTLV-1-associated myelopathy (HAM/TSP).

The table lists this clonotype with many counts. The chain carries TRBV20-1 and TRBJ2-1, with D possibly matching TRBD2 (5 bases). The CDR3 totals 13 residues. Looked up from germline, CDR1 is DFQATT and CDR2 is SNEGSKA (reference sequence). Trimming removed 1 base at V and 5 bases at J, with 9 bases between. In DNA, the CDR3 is TGCAGTGCTAGAGGGACTTCTGACAATGAGCAGTTCTTC. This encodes CSARGTSDNEQFF.

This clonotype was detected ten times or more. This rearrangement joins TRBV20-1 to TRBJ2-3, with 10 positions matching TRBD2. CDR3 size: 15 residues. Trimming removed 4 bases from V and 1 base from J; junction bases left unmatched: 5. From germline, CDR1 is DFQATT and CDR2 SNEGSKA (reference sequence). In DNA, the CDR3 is TGCAGTGCTACCTTAGCGGGGGGCCGCACAGATACGCAGTATTTT. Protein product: CSATLAGGRTDTQYF.

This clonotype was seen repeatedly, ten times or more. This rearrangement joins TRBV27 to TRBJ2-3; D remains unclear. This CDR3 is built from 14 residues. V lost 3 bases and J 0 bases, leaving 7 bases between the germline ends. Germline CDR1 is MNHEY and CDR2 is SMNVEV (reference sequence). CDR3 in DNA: TGTGCCAGCAGTTTTCGCCCTAGCACAGATACGCAGTATTTT. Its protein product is CASSFRPSTDTQYF.

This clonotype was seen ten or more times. The CDR3 loop is CASSFSNEQFF. DNA of the CDR3: TGTGCCAGCAGCTTCAGCAATGAGCAGTTCTTC. This chain joins TRBV7-9 and TRBJ2-1; the D is unclear. There are 11 residues in the CDR3. From germline, CDR1 is SEHNR and CDR2 FQNEAQ (reference sequence). V lost 3 bases and J 6 bases, leaving 3 bases between the germline ends.

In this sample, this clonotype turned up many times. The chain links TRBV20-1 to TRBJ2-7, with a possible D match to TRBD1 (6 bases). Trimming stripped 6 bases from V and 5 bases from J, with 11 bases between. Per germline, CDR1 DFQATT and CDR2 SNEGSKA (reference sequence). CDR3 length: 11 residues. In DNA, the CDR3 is TGCAGTGCCCCTCAGGGGAACGAGCAGTACTTC. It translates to CSAPQGNEQYF.

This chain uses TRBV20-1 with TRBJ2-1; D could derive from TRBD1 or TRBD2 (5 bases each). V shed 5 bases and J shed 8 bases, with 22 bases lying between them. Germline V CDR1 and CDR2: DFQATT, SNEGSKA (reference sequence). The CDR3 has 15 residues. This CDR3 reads CSAGLGTLGADEQFF. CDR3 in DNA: TGCAGTGCTGGCCTCGGGACCCTCGGGGCCGATGAGCAGTTCTTC.

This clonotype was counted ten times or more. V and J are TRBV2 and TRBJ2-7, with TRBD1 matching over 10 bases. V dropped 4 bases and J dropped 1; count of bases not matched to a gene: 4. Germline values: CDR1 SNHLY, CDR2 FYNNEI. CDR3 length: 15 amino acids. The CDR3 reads CASSAPGQGSYEQYF. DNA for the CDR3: TGTGCCAGCAGTGCCCCGGGACAGGGGTCCTACGAGCAGTACTTC.

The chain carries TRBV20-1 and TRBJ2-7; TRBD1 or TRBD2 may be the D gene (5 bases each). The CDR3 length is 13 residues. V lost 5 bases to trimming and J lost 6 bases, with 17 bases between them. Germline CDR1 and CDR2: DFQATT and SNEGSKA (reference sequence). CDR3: CSAGLGDPAEQYF. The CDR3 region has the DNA TGCAGTGCTGGCCTCGGGGACCCGGCCGAGCAGTACTTC.